The sequence of this TCR beta chain was determined in a study of control samples from healthy donors and cancer patients. V shed 3 bases, J shed 6 bases, and the junction held 11 bases outside the gene matches. The CDR3 has 18 amino acids. CDR1 and CDR2 from the germline V gene are LGHNA and YNFKEQ. The protocol was immunoSEQ multiplex PCR, while the TCRdb copy is restricted to in-frame clones and leaves out a portion. The data show 70,000 or so clones, with nearly 85% seen just once and 25% to 35% held by the top ten. The rearrangement joins TRBV4-2 to TRBJ2-2, with 12 positions matching TRBD2. Sequenced material: blood. The source of this sequence is a man aged 50 or older in good health. The CDR3 DNA sequence: TGTGCCAGCAGCCATCCTAACACGGGGACTAGCGGGCCCGGGGAGCTGTTTTTT. It codes for CASSHPNTGTSGPGELFF.